Listed below are T cell receptor beta chains from one sample, sequenced in a study of T cells in Graves' hyperthyroidism and ophthalmopathy. TCRdb passed the multiplex PCR reads through MiXCR, listing each CDR3 protein once. The sample carries a few hundred thousand distinct CDR3 sequences, around 21% recorded once. Input material: blood. The receptors were sampled from a man aged 18 to 30 with Graves' hyperthyroidism. Each CDR3 is given with its conserved first and last residue. A D gene is named only where the DNA matches it firmly. Clone size appears in some rows only: once, few, many, or a class for an expanded clone.

j_call clone_size d_call v_call cdr3_aa cdr3_nt
TRBJ2-2 many TRBD2 TRBV28 CASSFLETSAGELFF TGTGCCAGCAGTTTCCTAGAGACTAGCGCCGGGGAGCTGTTTTTT
TRBJ1-1 NA NA TRBV3-1 CASSQAGVEAFF TGTGCCAGCAGCCAAGCAGGGGTCGAAGCTTTCTTT
TRBJ2-5 many NA TRBV15 CATSRDPSGEETQYF TGTGCCACCAGCAGAGACCCCTCGGGGGAAGAGACCCAGTACTTC
TRBJ2-7 many TRBD2 TRBV12-3/TRBV12-4 CASSFGRGRDEQYF TGTGCCAGCAGTTTCGGGAGGGGAAGGGACGAGCAGTACTTC
TRBJ2-2 many TRBD1 TRBV12-3/TRBV12-4 CASSSDRGMTGELFF TGTGCCAGCAGCTCGGACAGGGGTATGACCGGGGAGCTGTTTTTT
TRBJ1-2 NA TRBD1 TRBV12-3/TRBV12-4 CASSSANWRGGQGGETTF TGTGCCAGCAGTTCGGCAAATTGGCGTGGAGGCCAGGGGGGCGAGACCACCTTC
TRBJ2-7 NA TRBD2 TRBV29-1 CSVAGGLAYEQYF TGCAGCGTTGCGGGGGGGCTTGCCTACGAGCAGTACTTC
TRBJ1-1 NA NA TRBV9 CASSGTWQSTEAFF TGTGCCAGCAGCGGGACGTGGCAGAGCACTGAAGCTTTCTTT
TRBJ1-3 few NA TRBV7-9 CASSSFRDPGNTIYF TGTGCCAGCAGCTCTTTCAGGGACCCTGGAAACACCATATATTTT
TRBJ2-7 many TRBD1 TRBV5-1 CASSFDRGEQYF TGCGCCAGCAGTTTCGACAGGGGGGAGCAGTACTTC
TRBJ1-5 many TRBD1 TRBV19 CASSTTGIGNQPQHF TGTGCCAGTAGCACGACAGGGATCGGGAATCAGCCCCAGCATTTT
TRBJ1-1 many NA TRBV12-5 CASGLVRGEAFF TGTGCTAGTGGCTTGGTCCGTGGGGAAGCTTTCTTT
TRBJ1-5 NA NA TRBV27 CASSFNMGSNQPQHF TGTGCCAGCAGTTTTAACATGGGTAGCAATCAGCCCCAGCATTTT
TRBJ2-6 few TRBD1 TRBV6-1 CASSAQGTGVGGANVLTF TGTGCCAGCAGTGCCCAAGGGACAGGGGTGGGTGGGGCCAACGTCCTGACTTTC
TRBJ2-5 many NA TRBV2 CASSGPGETQYF TGTGCCAGCAGTGGCCCGGGAGAGACCCAGTACTTC
TRBJ2-7 many TRBD1 TRBV28 CASSLTGTGEYEQYF TGTGCCAGCAGTCTTACCGGGACAGGGGAGTACGAGCAGTACTTC
TRBJ1-1 many TRBD1 TRBV5-1 CASSLIRLGTDEAFF TGCGCCAGCAGCTTGATTCGCCTAGGGACAGATGAAGCTTTCTTT
TRBJ2-5 NA NA TRBV2 CASGSVETQYF TGTGCCAGTGGGTCGGTAGAGACCCAGTACTTC
TRBJ2-7 NA NA TRBV20-1 CSARDSLVIYEQYF TGCAGTGCTAGAGATAGCCTAGTAATCTACGAGCAGTACTTC
TRBJ1-5 many NA TRBV27 CASSTHDGQGGPQHF TGTGCCAGCAGTACCCACGACGGGCAAGGAGGGCCCCAGCATTTT
TRBJ2-7 many NA TRBV5-1 CASSLGEGGKNEQYF TGCGCCAGCAGCTTGGGGGAGGGGGGCAAGAACGAGCAGTACTTC
TRBJ2-7 few NA TRBV4-2 CASSPTRIWQGSDEQYF TGTGCCAGCAGCCCGACCCGTATATGGCAGGGTTCCGACGAGCAGTACTTC
TRBJ1-2 NA NA TRBV27 CASSLEGRNLRNGYTF TGTGCCAGCAGTTTAGAAGGAAGGAACCTTAGGAATGGCTACACCTTC
TRBJ1-5 NA NA TRBV19 CASTSDKSQPQHF TGTGCCAGTACGTCTGATAAAAGTCAGCCCCAGCATTTT
TRBJ1-6 NA NA TRBV2 CASSGRRNNSPLHF TGTGCCAGCAGCGGACGGAGGAATAATTCACCCCTCCACTTT
TRBJ2-7 many NA TRBV12-3/TRBV12-4 CASKSDLNEQYF TGTGCCAGCAAATCGGACCTCAACGAGCAGTACTTC
TRBJ1-3 NA NA TRBV28 CASSSPPYSGNTIYF TGTGCCAGCAGTTCCCCCCCGTACTCTGGAAACACCATATATTTT
TRBJ2-5 many NA TRBV24-1 CATSGKGETQYF TGTGCCACCAGTGGCAAGGGGGAGACCCAGTACTTC
TRBJ2-6 few NA TRBV28 CASTQLGVSGANVLTF TGTGCCAGCACCCAACTAGGCGTCTCTGGGGCCAACGTCCTGACTTTC
TRBJ1-1 many TRBD1 TRBV28 CASSPWDRGTEAFF TGTGCCAGCAGTCCATGGGACAGGGGCACTGAAGCTTTCTTT
TRBJ1-1 NA NA TRBV19 CASSTDNLPPNTEAFF TGTGCCAGTAGTACAGACAATCTCCCGCCGAACACTGAAGCTTTCTTT
TRBJ2-2 many NA TRBV6-1 CASSSAGELFF TGTGCCAGCAGTAGCGCCGGGGAGCTGTTTTTT
TRBJ1-1 few NA TRBV2 CASSEAGRRGTLSTEAFF TGTGCCAGCAGTGAAGCAGGGCGAAGGGGGACCCTGAGCACTGAAGCTTTCTTT
TRBJ2-3 many TRBD2 TRBV28 CASTPFAGRGERGGTDTQYF TGTGCCAGCACCCCTTTTGCTGGCCGGGGAGAACGGGGGGGCACAGATACGCAGTATTTT
TRBJ2-7 many TRBD1 TRBV19 CASSIAGTGTYEQYF TGTGCCAGTAGTATAGCCGGGACAGGGACCTACGAGCAGTACTTC
TRBJ2-5 few TRBD1 TRBV6-1 CASREGPGQGWRETQYF TGTGCCAGCAGGGAAGGACCGGGACAGGGGTGGCGAGAGACCCAGTACTTC
TRBJ1-5 many TRBD1 TRBV19 CASSRQGDQPQHF TGTGCCAGTAGTCGACAGGGGGATCAGCCCCAGCATTTT
TRBJ2-7 few NA TRBV2 CASRGSQGRAYEQYF TGTGCCAGCAGGGGGTCACAGGGCAGGGCTTACGAGCAGTACTTC
TRBJ1-3 many NA TRBV6-5 CASSYDMLSSGNTIYF TGTGCCAGCAGTTACGATATGTTAAGCTCTGGAAACACCATATATTTT
TRBJ2-3 NA NA TRBV10-3 CAIRPGDSADTQYF TGTGCCATCAGACCAGGGGATTCCGCAGATACGCAGTATTTT